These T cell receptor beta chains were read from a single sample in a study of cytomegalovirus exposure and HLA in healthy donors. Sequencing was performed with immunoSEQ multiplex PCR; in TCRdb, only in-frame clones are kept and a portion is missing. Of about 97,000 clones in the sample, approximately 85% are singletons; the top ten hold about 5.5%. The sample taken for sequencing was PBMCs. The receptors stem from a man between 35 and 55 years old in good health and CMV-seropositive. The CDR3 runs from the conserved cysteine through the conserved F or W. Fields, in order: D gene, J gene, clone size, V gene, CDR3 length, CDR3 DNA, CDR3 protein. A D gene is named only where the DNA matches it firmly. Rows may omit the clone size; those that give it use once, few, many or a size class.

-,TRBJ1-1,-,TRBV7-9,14,TGTGCCAGCAGCCCTCGGTCGGGAAACACTGAAGCTTTCTTT,CASSPRSGNTEAFF
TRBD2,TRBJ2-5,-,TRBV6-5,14,TGTGCCAGCAGTCTAGCGGGGGGGCAAGAGACCCAGTACTTC,CASSLAGGQETQYF
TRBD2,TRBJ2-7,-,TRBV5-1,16,TGCGCCAGCAGCCCCGGACTAGCGGGGGGCTCCTACGAGCAGTACTTC,CASSPGLAGGSYEQYF
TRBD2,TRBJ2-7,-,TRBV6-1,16,TGTGCCAGCAGTGACCTTCCCCTGGGAGGGGACCTCGAGCAGTACTTC,CASSDLPLGGDLEQYF
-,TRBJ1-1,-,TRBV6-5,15,TGTGCCAGCAGTCCCGGGACACAAGTGTACACTGAAGCTTTCTTT,CASSPGTQVYTEAFF
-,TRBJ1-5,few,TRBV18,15,TGTGCCAGCTCACCGGGGGGGGCCCACAATCAGCCCCAGCATTTT,CASSPGGAHNQPQHF
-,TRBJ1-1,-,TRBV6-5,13,TGTGCCACCTCTCCCCGCGGGTGGCCTGAAGCTTTCTTT,CATSPRGWPEAFF
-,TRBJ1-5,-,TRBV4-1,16,TGCGCCAGCAGCCCCTTACCAGGGAATAGCAATCAGCCCCAGCATTTT,CASSPLPGNSNQPQHF
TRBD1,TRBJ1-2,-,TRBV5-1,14,TGCGCCAGCAGCTCTGGACAGGGCCCATATGGCTACACCTTC,CASSSGQGPYGYTF
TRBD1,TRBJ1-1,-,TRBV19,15,TGTGCCAGTAGTCGGCCCGGGACAGGGGCCACTGAAGCTTTCTTT,CASSRPGTGATEAFF
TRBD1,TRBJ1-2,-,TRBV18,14,TGTGCCAGCTCGGCCGAGACAGGGGGGTTTGGCTACACCTTC,CASSAETGGFGYTF
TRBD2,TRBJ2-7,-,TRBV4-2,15,TGTGCCAGCAGCCAAGATCTAGCGGGGGGCTACGAGCAGTACTTC,CASSQDLAGGYEQYF
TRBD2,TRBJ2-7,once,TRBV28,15,TGTGCCAGCAGTAAACCGGGACTAGCGGGAGCCGAGCAGTACTTC,CASSKPGLAGAEQYF
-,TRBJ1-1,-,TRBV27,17,TGTGCCAGCAGTTTAGGAAGACGAGGCCTTTTAACCACTGAAGCTTTCTTT,CASSLGRRGLLTTEAFF
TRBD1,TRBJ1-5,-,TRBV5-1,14,TGCGCCAGCAGCTCAGGACAGGGTGAACAGCCCCAGCATTTT,CASSSGQGEQPQHF
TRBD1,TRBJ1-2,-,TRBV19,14,TGTGCCAGTAGCCGGGACAGGGCAACTTATGGCTACACCTTC,CASSRDRATYGYTF
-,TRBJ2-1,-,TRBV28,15,TGTGCCAGCAGTTCCTCGGGACTCGCCTACACTGAGCAGTTCTTC,CASSSSGLAYTEQFF
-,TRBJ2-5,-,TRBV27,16,TGTGCCAGCAGTTTTGGAGACGCGACCCGAAGGGGGACCCAGTACTTC,CASSFGDATRRGTQYF
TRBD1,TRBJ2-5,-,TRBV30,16,TGTGCCTCCAGTTCCCAGGGACAGGGGGCGGGAAAGACCCAGTACTTC,CASSSQGQGAGKTQYF
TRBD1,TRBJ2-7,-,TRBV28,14,TGTGCCAGCAAGGGACAGGGGTCCTCCTACGAGCAGTACTTC,CASKGQGSSYEQYF
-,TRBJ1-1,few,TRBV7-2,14,TGTGCCAGCAGCTTAGCGGTCAGGGCGGCTGAAGCTTTCTTT,CASSLAVRAAEAFF
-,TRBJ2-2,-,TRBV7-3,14,TGTGCCAGCAGCCCCCGCGGGAACACCGGGGAGCTGTTTTTT,CASSPRGNTGELFF
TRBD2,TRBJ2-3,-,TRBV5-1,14,TGCGCCAGCAGCTCTAGCGGGCCCACAGATACGCAGTATTTT,CASSSSGPTDTQYF
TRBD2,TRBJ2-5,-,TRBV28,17,TGTGCCAGCAGTCCCGGGACTAGCGGGAGGGAGGGAGAGACCCAGTACTTC,CASSPGTSGREGETQYF
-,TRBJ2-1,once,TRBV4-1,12,TGCGCCAGCAGCCAAGGGCGGAGTGAGCAGTTCTTC,CASSQGRSEQFF
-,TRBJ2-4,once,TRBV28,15,TGTGCCAGCAGTCTACGTGGGCTAGCCAAAAACATTCAGTACTTC,CASSLRGLAKNIQYF
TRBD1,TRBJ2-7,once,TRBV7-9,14,TGTGCCAGCAGCTCAAAGACAGGGACCTACGAGCAGTACTTC,CASSSKTGTYEQYF
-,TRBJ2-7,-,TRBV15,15,TGTGCCACCAGCAACCGGGACTTGAGCTCCTACGAGCAGTACTTC,CATSNRDLSSYEQYF
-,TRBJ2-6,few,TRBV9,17,TGTGCCAGCAGCGTAGCCCCAGACATCTCTGGGGCCAACGTCCTGACTTTC,CASSVAPDISGANVLTF
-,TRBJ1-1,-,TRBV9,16,TGTGCCAGCAGCGCTGACCCCAGAGTCGGGGGGACTGAAGCTTTCTTT,CASSADPRVGGTEAFF
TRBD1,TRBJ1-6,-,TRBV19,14,TGTGCCAGTACCTCACAGGGGGGGCGGTCACCCCTCCACTTT,CASTSQGGRSPLHF
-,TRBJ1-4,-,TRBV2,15,TGTGCCAGCAGCGCAAGACAAGCTACTAATGAAAAACTGTTTTTT,CASSARQATNEKLFF
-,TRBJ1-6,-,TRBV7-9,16,TGTGCCAGCAACTTGGGGGGAGCGAGCCTCTATTCACCCCTCCACTTT,CASNLGGASLYSPLHF
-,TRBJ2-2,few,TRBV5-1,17,TGCGCCAGCAGCTTGGCTTCATCGGTCCCCGGCACCGGGGAGCTGTTTTTT,CASSLASSVPGTGELFF
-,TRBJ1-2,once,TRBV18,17,TGTGCCAGCTCACCTTATAGCCCTCAGACAGAAAACTATGGCTACACCTTC,CASSPYSPQTENYGYTF
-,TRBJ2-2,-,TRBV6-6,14,TGTGCCAGCAGTTACGCGGGGCAGAGCGGGGAGCTGTTTTTT,CASSYAGQSGELFF
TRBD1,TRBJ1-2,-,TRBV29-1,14,TGCAGCGTTCCTACAGGGGGACGAGACTATGGCTACACCTTC,CSVPTGGRDYGYTF
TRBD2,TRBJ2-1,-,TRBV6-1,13,TGTGCCAGCGGGGGGGACTATTGGGATGAGCAGTTCTTC,CASGGDYWDEQFF
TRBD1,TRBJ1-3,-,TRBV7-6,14,TGTGCCAGCGCGGACAGGACCTCTGGAAACACCATATATTTT,CASADRTSGNTIYF
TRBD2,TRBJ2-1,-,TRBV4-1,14,TGCGCCAGCAGCCAGGCGGGGGGAGACGCTGAGCAGTTCTTC,CASSQAGGDAEQFF
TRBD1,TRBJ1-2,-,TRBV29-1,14,TGCAGCGTTGAAAGGGCCGCAGGGGGCGATGGCTACACCTTC,CSVERAAGGDGYTF
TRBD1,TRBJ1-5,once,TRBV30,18,TGTGCCTGGAGTGGTGGGACAGGGGCCCTCGGGGGCAATCAGCCCCAGCATTTT,CAWSGGTGALGGNQPQHF
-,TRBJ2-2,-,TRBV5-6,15,TGTGCCAGCAGCTCAGGTGGGCAGAACACCGGGGAGCTGTTTTTT,CASSSGGQNTGELFF